This T cell receptor (beta chain) appears in the sequencing data of a study of Tregs in tolerant kidney transplant recipients. In the study overall: The nonmyeloablative bone marrow transplants came from related graft donors, with transient mixed chimerism.

CD4+CD25+CD127- Tregs, CD4+CD25- non-Tregs, CD4 and CD8 cells were sorted. The protocol was immunoSEQ multiplex PCR, while the TCRdb copy is restricted to in-frame clones and leaves out a portion. This sample has 100,000 to 120,000 clones; around 91% occur once, and the top ten carry 0.3% to 0.4%. General study results and limits: Expanding Tregs on activated donor B cells appeared to best identify donor-specific TCRbeta clones.

V was trimmed by 0 bases and J by 10 bases, leaving 16 bases between them. The CDR3 covers 14 residues. The germline CDR1 and CDR2 sequences are SGDLS and YYNGEE. In the case of this clone: Its antigen is currently unknown.

This sample comprised CD4+ T cells from blood, obtained before the transplant. The V call is TRBV9, the J call TRBJ1-1; D gene ambiguous. The clonotype comes from a human donor who received a combined kidney and bone marrow transplant. In DNA form, the CDR3 reads TGTGCCAGCAGCGTAGGTTTCTCCCAAAGCGGAGCTTTCTTT. Translating gives CASSVGFSQSGAFF.